The 21 T cell receptor beta chains given below trace back to one sample, sequenced in a study of cytomegalovirus exposure and HLA in healthy donors. PCR primers comprised 60 Vbeta and 13 Jbeta primers. Profiled with immunoSEQ multiplex PCR; TCRdb holds only in-frame clones, not every one. The repertoire holds about 190,000 clones, with 65% to 85% as singletons. Sequenced material: PBMCs. These receptors were taken from a man aged 40-55 years in good health and CMV-seropositive.

The chain employs TRBV6-6 and TRBJ2-7; maybe TRBD2 (5 bases). Germline V gene sequence: CDR1 MNHNY, CDR2 SVGAGI (reference sequence). CDR3 size: 14 residues. V gave up 4 bases and J gave up 0 bases, with 10 bases separating them. The CDR3 region has the DNA TGTGCCAGCAGTTGGAGGACGGACTCCTACGAGCAGTACTTC. Protein: CASSWRTDSYEQYF.

This chain joins TRBV7-2 and TRBJ1-1; no clear D. Deletions cut 2 bases from V and 1 base from J, with 8 bases between. Germline lookup yields CDR1 SGHTA and CDR2 FQGNSA. CDR3 length: 14 amino acids. CDR3 sequence: CASSLPGSNTEAFF. As DNA, the CDR3 is TGTGCCAGCAGCTTACCGGGATCGAACACTGAAGCTTTCTTT.

J is TRBJ2-4 and V is TRBV19; possibly TRBD2 for D (7 bases). Trimming removed 2 bases at V and 12 bases at J, with 23 bases between. Germline CDR1 reads LNHDA; CDR2 reads SQIVND (reference sequence). There are 16 residues in the CDR3. The CDR3 DNA sequence: TGTGCCAGTAGTATATGGTCGGCGGGAGATGAGGACAGTCAGTACTTC. It specifies CASSIWSAGDEDSQYF.

The chain uses TRBV27 and TRBJ2-1; TRBD2 is a possible D gene (6 bases). The V gene's germline CDR1 is MNHEY and CDR2 SMNVEV (reference sequence). Between the trimmed V and J ends, which lost 6 bases and 0 bases, there was a span of 15 bases. The CDR3 totals 16 residues. The CDR3 nucleotides read TGTGCCAGCAGGGATGGGACTTCCAGCTCCTACAATGAGCAGTTCTTC. Translating gives CASRDGTSSSYNEQFF.

This chain uses TRBV11-3 with TRBJ2-3; TRBD1 aligns across 8 bases. There are 16 residues in the CDR3. With 4 bases clipped from V and 3 bases from J, the junction kept 9 bases outside the gene matches. CDR1 is SGHNT, CDR2 YENEEA, per germline. CDR3 loop: CASSSRRTGLTDTQYF. CDR3 sequence (DNA): TGTGCCAGCAGCTCCCGTAGGACAGGGCTTACAGATACGCAGTATTTT.

The chain recombines TRBV2 with TRBJ2-2, with 7 nucleotides matching TRBD2. Looked up from germline, CDR1 is SNHLY and CDR2 is FYNNEI. This CDR3 has 16 residues. V lost 8 bases and J lost 2; bases outside the gene matches: 11. The CDR3: CASLRGLAENTGELFF. CDR3 sequence (DNA): TGTGCCAGCTTAAGAGGTCTAGCGGAAAACACCGGGGAGCTGTTTTTT.

The J gene is TRBJ2-1, the V gene TRBV4-2; TRBD2 matches 7 bases. Germline V gene data show CDR1 as LGHNA and CDR2 as YNFKEQ. The CDR3 consists of 15 residues. The J segment lost 5 bases and the V segment lost 4 bases, leaving 8 bases of the junction unmatched. The DNA for the CDR3 is TGTGCCAGCAGCCCCCCGGGAGCGGGGCACAATGAGCAGTTCTTC. Translating it yields CASSPPGAGHNEQFF.

V gene TRBV7-9 combines with J gene TRBJ2-7, with TRBD2 identical over 7 bases. With V trimmed by 5 bases and J by 2 bases, 9 bases remained unmatched. CDR1 SEHNR and CDR2 FQNEAQ come from the germline V gene (reference sequence). The CDR3 totals 15 residues. DNA for the CDR3: TGTGCCAGCAGCACCGGGACTACCGCCGCCTACGAGCAGTACTTC. This gives the protein CASSTGTTAAYEQYF.

The chain recombines TRBV10-3 with TRBJ2-1; 10 bases map to TRBD1. V shed 10 bases, J shed 7 bases, and the junction held 7 bases outside the gene matches. The CDR3 has 13 residues. Germline CDR1 and CDR2: ENHRY and SYGVKD. The CDR3 spells CATGGTGDNEQFF. CDR3 DNA: TGTGCCACCGGCGGGACAGGGGATAATGAGCAGTTCTTC.

The chain links TRBV19 to TRBJ1-3, with unresolved D. Germline CDR1 is LNHDA and CDR2 is SQIVND (reference sequence). This CDR3 is built from 11 residues. The V and J ends lost 5 bases and 9 bases respectively, with 8 bases between them. CDR3 DNA sequence: TGTGCCAGTAGTTATATCGGCACCATATATTTT. Translating gives CASSYIGTIYF. Full variable domain (outside the CDR3, taken from reference TRBV19 and TRBJ1-3): DGGITQSPKYLFRKEGQNVTLSCEQNLNHDAMYWYRQDPGQGLRLIYYSQIVNDFQKGDIAEGYSVSREKKESFPLTVTSAQKNPTAFYLCASSYIGTIYFGEGSWLTVV.

There are a few counts of this clone. The chain is built from TRBV6-1 and TRBJ1-2; no clear D gene. The CDR3 runs to 11 residues. V lost 3 bases and J 4 bases, leaving 3 bases between the germline ends. Germline CDR1 MNHNS, CDR2 SASEGT. CDR3 sequence reads: CASSDLYGYTF. The CDR3 region has the DNA TGTGCCAGCAGTGATCTCTATGGCTACACCTTC.

The chain uses TRBV10-1 and TRBJ2-5, with 8 bases lining up with TRBD1. The J segment lost 2 bases and the V segment lost 0 bases, leaving 2 bases of the junction unmatched. This CDR3 comprises 15 residues. The germline V gene encodes CDR1 WNHNN and CDR2 SYGVQD (reference sequence). Here the CDR3 DNA reads TGCGCCAGCAGTGAGTCCAGGGGGCCTCAAGAGACCCAGTACTTC. It codes for CASSESRGPQETQYF.

The rearrangement joins TRBV7-9 to TRBJ2-7; 7 bases align to TRBD1. V was clipped by 5 bases and J by 6 bases; unmatched bases: 7. Germline V gene data show CDR1 as SEHNR and CDR2 as FQNEAQ (reference sequence). There are 13 residues in the CDR3. The CDR3 protein is CASSGRQGTEQYF. Written as DNA, the CDR3 is TGTGCCAGCAGCGGTAGACAGGGCACCGAGCAGTACTTC.

The V gene is TRBV25-1, the J gene TRBJ2-7; 11 bases agree with TRBD2. CDR3 size: 16 residues. Losses at the gene ends were 4 bases for V and 5 bases for J; bases not matched to a gene: 10. In germline, CDR1 is MGHDK, CDR2 SYGVNS. This chain's CDR3 is CASSAPTSGRIHEQYF. For the CDR3, the DNA is TGTGCCAGCAGTGCGCCTACTAGCGGGAGAATCCACGAGCAGTACTTC.

This chain connects TRBV5-1 to TRBJ1-1, with no clear D. The CDR3 totals 12 residues. Germline V gene data show CDR1 as SGHRS and CDR2 as YFSETQ. V dropped 7 bases and J dropped 3 bases, with 10 bases sitting between them. CDR3 nucleotide sequence: TGCGCCAGCGGGGAGAGGGACACTGAAGCTTTCTTT. Translating gives CASGERDTEAFF.

The V gene is TRBV11-1, the J gene TRBJ2-4; a possible D gene is TRBD2 (6 bases). CDR1 is SGHAT and CDR2 is FQDESV in the germline V gene (reference sequence). The CDR3 sequence is 15 residues long. V was trimmed by 1 base and J by 2 bases, leaving 9 bases between them. The CDR3 coding sequence is TGTGCCAGCAGCTTAGGTCGGGGGACCAAAAACATTCAGTACTTC. Its translation is CASSLGRGTKNIQYF.

The V and J genes are TRBV4-3 and TRBJ2-5; D is unresolved. Germline V gene data show CDR1 as LGHNA and CDR2 as YSLEER. V lost 1 base and J 4 bases, leaving 10 bases between the germline ends. The CDR3 consists of 14 residues. In DNA, the CDR3 is TGCGCCAGCAGCCAAGTCATTGTGTCAGAGACCCAGTACTTC. It codes for CASSQVIVSETQYF.

The gene calls are TRBV27 and TRBJ2-7, with D maybe TRBD2 (6 bases). The V end lost 4 bases, the J end lost 0 bases, and 10 bases lay between the germline ends. Germline-derived CDR1 and CDR2 are MNHEY and SMNVEV (reference sequence). CDR3 length: 14 residues. The CDR3 sequence: CASSSLAVSYEQYF. In DNA, the CDR3 is TGTGCCAGCAGTTCGTTAGCGGTCTCCTACGAGCAGTACTTC.

The CDR3 sequence is CASSLVGGGTEAFF. CDR3 bases: TGCGCCAGCAGCTTAGTGGGGGGAGGCACTGAAGCTTTCTTT. V is TRBV5-1 and J is TRBJ1-1; TRBD1 is a possible D gene (5 bases). This CDR3 is built from 14 residues. Germline-derived CDR1 and CDR2 are SGHRS and YFSETQ. V was clipped by 2 bases and J by 4 bases, with 12 bases between them.

This clone has just one count. The CDR3 region is CASSLSKGERNQPQHF. The CDR3 bases are TGTGCCAGCAGTTTATCGAAAGGGGAACGCAATCAGCCCCAGCATTTT. The chain couples TRBV27 to TRBJ1-5, with a tentative D call TRBD1 (5 bases). The CDR3 is 16 residues long. Trimming stripped 0 bases from V and 2 bases from J, with 11 bases between. Germline-derived CDR1 and CDR2 are MNHEY and SMNVEV (reference sequence).

The chain uses TRBV18 and TRBJ1-4, with D possibly matching TRBD1 (5 bases). V lost 0 bases to trimming and J lost 8 bases, with 13 bases between them. This CDR3 region has 15 residues. Germline CDR1 and CDR2: KGHSH and LQKENI. The CDR3 protein is CASSPPGLSGEKLFF. DNA of the CDR3: TGTGCCAGCTCACCACCGGGACTTTCTGGGGAAAAACTGTTTTTT.